A selection of T cell receptor beta chains follows, all from one sample in a study of T cells in Graves' hyperthyroidism and ophthalmopathy. MiXCR, applied by TCRdb to the multiplex PCR reads, yields one record per CDR3 protein. The sample lists around 440,000 distinct CDR3 sequences, around 16% occurring once. Sequenced input: blood. The receptors originated from a woman aged 18-35 years with Graves' hyperthyroidism. CDR3s leave out the opening cysteine and the closing phenylalanine or tryptophan. Fields, in order: CDR3 length, D gene, clone size, J gene, V gene, CDR3 protein. A D gene is named only where the DNA matches it firmly. Size is omitted from some rows. Given values are once, few, many or a class for expanded clones.

length: 12; D: NA; size: NA; J: TRBJ1-1; V: TRBV4-1; CDR3: ASSQLGLNTEAF
length: 12; D: TRBD1; size: many; J: TRBJ2-7; V: TRBV5-1; CDR3: ASRRDRGPDEQY
length: 13; D: NA; size: NA; J: TRBJ2-7; V: TRBV25-1; CDR3: ASSDPRAGTYEQY
length: 11; D: NA; size: many; J: TRBJ2-5; V: TRBV28; CDR3: ASSSSGVETQY
length: 14; D: TRBD2; size: few; J: TRBJ2-1; V: TRBV29-1; CDR3: SVSGRGLAGANEQF
length: 14; D: TRBD1; size: many; J: TRBJ1-1; V: TRBV12-3/TRBV12-4; CDR3: ASSGWDRGGITEAF
length: 15; D: TRBD1; size: few; J: TRBJ2-1; V: TRBV25-1; CDR3: ASSDWDRGSSYNEQF
length: 16; D: TRBD2; size: few; J: TRBJ2-6; V: TRBV4-3; CDR3: ASSQETAGGAGANVLT
length: 14; D: NA; size: many; J: TRBJ2-3; V: TRBV7-9; CDR3: ASSPGDIRVSDTQY
length: 11; D: NA; size: many; J: TRBJ1-2; V: TRBV2; CDR3: ASRRQEHYGYT
length: 11; D: TRBD1; size: few; J: TRBJ1-1; V: TRBV19; CDR3: ASSKGADTEAF
length: 16; D: TRBD1; size: many; J: TRBJ2-3; V: TRBV28; CDR3: ASRETKDRVIGTDTQY
length: 10; D: NA; size: many; J: TRBJ2-3; V: TRBV2; CDR3: ASSVQADTQY
length: 12; D: TRBD1; size: many; J: TRBJ1-1; V: TRBV11-2; CDR3: ASSEQGLNTEAF
length: 13; D: NA; size: NA; J: TRBJ2-2; V: TRBV20-1; CDR3: SATGLGGRSGELF
length: 10; D: NA; size: many; J: TRBJ1-1; V: TRBV18; CDR3: ASSLGDWGAF
length: 15; D: NA; size: NA; J: TRBJ1-2; V: TRBV9; CDR3: ASSGFGGYKFGYGYT
length: 15; D: NA; size: few; J: TRBJ2-1; V: TRBV4-2; CDR3: ASSQDLLGTRPREQF
length: 14; D: NA; size: many; J: TRBJ2-5; V: TRBV11-2; CDR3: ASSRGGSNLQETQY
length: 12; D: NA; size: once; J: TRBJ2-7; V: TRBV7-6; CDR3: ASSLSRTAYEQY
length: 15; D: NA; size: NA; J: TRBJ1-1; V: TRBV9; CDR3: ASSAEGPLLWSTEAF
length: 15; D: NA; size: many; J: TRBJ1-5; V: TRBV7-4; CDR3: ASSAPPGQGLSWPQH
length: 11; D: TRBD2; size: many; J: TRBJ2-7; V: TRBV2; CDR3: ASIGTSAYEQY